Shown below are 22 T cell receptor beta chains from a single sample sequenced in a study of shared clonotypes between healthy human individuals. Sequencing was performed with immunoSEQ multiplex PCR; in TCRdb, only in-frame clones are kept and a portion is missing. The profile shows 500,000 to 650,000 clones, roughly 79% of them singletons. Source material: PBMCs. These receptors were collected from a middle-aged woman in good health. Some clones in this sample may be carry-over from other donors' samples.

In this sample, this clone turned up a few times. This rearrangement joins TRBV11-3 to TRBJ2-1; D remains unclear. Trimming stripped 3 bases from V and 5 bases from J, with 11 bases between. The CDR3 loop spans 14 amino acids. In germline, CDR1 is SGHNT, CDR2 YENEEA. The CDR3 DNA reads as TGTGCCAGCAGCTTGTCGGGCCATGACAATGAGCAGTTCTTC. Translating gives CASSLSGHDNEQFF.

V usage is TRBV30 and J usage is TRBJ1-6; D is uncertain. Deletions cut 0 bases from V and 5 bases from J, with 11 bases between. This CDR3 has 15 amino acids. Germline assignment: CDR1 GTSNPN and CDR2 SVGIG (reference sequence). CDR3 protein: CAWSVRWVNNSPLHF. The CDR3 nucleotides read TGTGCCTGGAGTGTACGCTGGGTGAATAATTCACCCCTCCACTTT.

The chain recombines TRBV5-1 with TRBJ2-5, with D perhaps given as TRBD1 or TRBD2 (7 bases each). The CDR3 length is 16 residues. With 1 base removed from V and 5 bases from J, the gap between germline ends came to 18 bases. CDR1 and CDR2 (germline): SGHRS, YFSETQ. Written as DNA, the CDR3 is TGCGCCAGCAGCTTGAGATCGACAGGGAGGGGGGAGACCCAGTACTTC. Translating gives CASSLRSTGRGETQYF. Full variable domain (rest looked up from reference TRBV5-1 and TRBJ2-5): KAGVTQTPRYLIKTRGQQVTLSCSPISGHRSVSWYQQTPGQGLQFLFEYFSETQRNKGNFPGRFSGRQFSNSRSEMNVSTLELGDSALYLCASSLRSTGRGETQYFGPGTRLLVL.

This clone has a single count. The V and J genes are TRBV7-2 and TRBJ1-1, with a possible D match to TRBD1 (5 bases). The CDR3 is made up of 12 amino acids. In germline, CDR1 is SGHTA, CDR2 FQGNSA. The V gene lost 3 bases and the J gene lost 7 bases, with 9 bases spanning the gap. The CDR3 region has the DNA TGTGCCAGCAGCTTGGGGGTGCATGAAGCTTTCTTT. Translation: CASSLGVHEAFF. The variable domain in full, completed from reference TRBV7-2 and TRBJ1-1, reads GAGVSQSPSNKVTEKGKDVELRCDPISGHTALYWYRQSLGQGLEFLIYFQGNSAPDKSGLPSDRFSAERTGGSVSTLTIQRTQQEDSAVYLCASSLGVHEAFFGQGTRLTVV.

The sample holds one count of this clone. J is TRBJ1-1 and V is TRBV18, with 11 bases fitting TRBD1. There are 18 residues in the CDR3. Germline loops: CDR1 KGHSH, CDR2 LQKENI. The V segment lost 1 base and the J segment 2 bases; nucleotides outside the gene matches: 9. CDR3 nucleotides: TGTGCCAGCTCACCACGATTCCGGGGACAGGGGGTTAACACTGAAGCTTTCTTT. Translation: CASSPRFRGQGVNTEAFF.

This clone has only a few counts. The rearrangement links TRBV6-4 to TRBJ1-5; D remains ambiguous. CDR1 MRHNA and CDR2 SNTAGT come from the germline V gene. This CDR3 has 15 residues. Trimming removed 6 bases at V and 1 base at J, with 13 bases between. CDR3 residues: CASSPGETSNQPQHF. The CDR3 coding sequence is TGTGCCAGCAGCCCTGGTGAGACAAGCAATCAGCCCCAGCATTTT.

CDR3 loop: CASSPGLHNEQFF. The CDR3 bases are TGTGCCAGCAGCCCCGGACTACACAATGAGCAGTTCTTC. The gene calls are TRBV5-4 and TRBJ2-1; perhaps TRBD2 as D (6 bases). This CDR3 is 13 amino acids long. Germline V CDR1 and CDR2: SGHNT, YYREEE (reference sequence). The V end was cut by 4 bases, the J end by 5 bases, with 10 bases between.

The chain combines TRBV15 with TRBJ2-3; TRBD2 might be the D (5 bases). From germline, CDR1 is LNHNV and CDR2 YYDKDF (reference sequence). V lost 0 bases to trimming and J lost 1 base, with 11 bases between them. The CDR3 is 16 residues long. The CDR3 region is CATSRDEGWGTDTQYF. CDR3 in DNA: TGTGCCACCAGCAGAGATGAGGGATGGGGCACAGATACGCAGTATTTT.

A few counts support this clone. This chain uses TRBV6-5 with TRBJ2-7; TRBD2 aligns across 7 bases. V was clipped by 6 bases and J by 6 bases; unmatched bases: 14. The CDR3 has 15 residues. CDR1 is MNHEY, CDR2 SVGAGI, per germline. CDR3 residues: CASSPFLGGRIEQYF. DNA of the CDR3: TGTGCCAGCAGCCCGTTTCTGGGGGGGAGGATCGAGCAGTACTTC.

This rearrangement joins TRBV28 to TRBJ2-5; TRBD2 aligns across 14 bases. The germline V gene encodes CDR1 MDHEN and CDR2 SYDVKM. The CDR3 extends over 16 amino acids. Losses at the gene ends were 5 bases for V and 4 bases for J; bases not matched to a gene: 6. DNA for the CDR3: TGTGCCAGCAGTGAACCGGGACTAGCGGGAGCAGAGACCCAGTACTTC. Its protein is CASSEPGLAGAETQYF.

The sample holds a few counts of this clone. This chain links TRBV5-5 with TRBJ2-6; TRBD1 agrees at 7 bases. The CDR3 consists of 15 residues. V trimming: 4 bases; J trimming: 3 bases; junction bases outside the gene matches: 4. The germline CDR1 and CDR2 sequences are SGHKS and YYEKEE (reference sequence). The CDR3 loop is CASSTTGVGANVLTF. As DNA, the CDR3 is TGTGCCAGCAGCACTACAGGGGTTGGGGCCAACGTCCTGACTTTC.

This clone was recorded many times. In the same sample, other DNA sequences code for this CDR3. The chain combines TRBV5-6 with TRBJ1-1, with 10 bases matching TRBD1. V lost 3 bases and J lost 5; bases outside the gene matches: 4. Germline V gene lookup returns CDR1 SGHDT and CDR2 YYEEEE. The CDR3 has 14 amino acids. The CDR3 reads CASSSWDRGTEAFF. The CDR3 DNA sequence: TGTGCCAGCAGCTCATGGGACAGGGGAACTGAAGCTTTCTTT.

This chain links TRBV5-6 with TRBJ2-5; TRBD2 matches at 11 bases. After removal of 4 bases from V and 5 bases from J, the junction contained 7 bases not matched to a gene. The CDR3 is 15 residues long. CDR1 is SGHDT, CDR2 YYEEEE, per germline. CDR3 loop: CASSPLAGVRETQYF. The CDR3, as DNA: TGTGCCAGCAGCCCACTAGCGGGGGTACGGGAGACCCAGTACTTC.

This clone was seen ten or more times. The rearrangement joins TRBV4-1 to TRBJ1-1; D remains unclear. This CDR3 is 14 amino acids long. Germline CDR1 is MGHRA and CDR2 is YSYEKL. Trimming shortened V by 4 bases and J by 3 bases, and 12 bases separated the two germline ends. CDR3 sequence reads: CASSLGLWDTEAFF. The CDR3 coding sequence is TGCGCCAGCAGCCTAGGACTGTGGGACACTGAAGCTTTCTTT.

This clone was found many times. At the DNA level, this CDR3 is encoded by other sequences in the same sample as well. The chain couples TRBV10-2 to TRBJ1-1; tentatively, D is TRBD1 (6 bases). The CDR3 has 13 amino acids. V was trimmed by 3 bases and J by 3 bases, leaving 8 bases between them. Germline CDR1 and CDR2: WSHSY and SAAADI. The CDR3 is CASSDGQHTEAFF. The CDR3 DNA follows: TGCGCCAGCAGTGATGGACAGCACACTGAAGCTTTCTTT.

This chain connects TRBV15 to TRBJ2-5; TRBD2 is a possible D gene (5 bases). Trimming removed 0 bases from V and 1 base from J, with 9 bases in between. Per germline, CDR1 LNHNV and CDR2 YYDKDF (reference sequence). This CDR3 has 15 residues. CDR3 in amino acids: CATSRDSGTQETQYF. CDR3 in DNA: TGTGCCACCAGCAGAGACTCGGGAACCCAAGAGACCCAGTACTTC.

In this sample, this clone turned up many times. This chain uses TRBV19 with TRBJ1-2; D unresolved. Deletions cut 5 bases from V and 4 bases from J, with 20 bases between. Germline CDR1 and CDR2: LNHDA and SQIVND (reference sequence). The CDR3 length is 16 residues. The CDR3 nucleotides are TGTGCCAGTAGTGGCCCCGCTTTTGGAGATTCCTATGGCTACACCTTC. Translated: CASSGPAFGDSYGYTF.

DNA of the CDR3: TGTGCCAGCAGTGAAGCTGGTTGGACAGGGTATGGCTACACCTTC. This translates into CASSEAGWTGYGYTF. The chain links TRBV6-1 to TRBJ1-2, with 8 positions matching TRBD1. Germline V CDR1 and CDR2: MNHNS, SASEGT. Trimming cost V 0 bases and J 5 bases; bases outside gene matches: 5. The CDR3 runs 15 residues.

V gene TRBV10-3 combines with J gene TRBJ1-3; no definite D call. The CDR3 consists of 13 residues. Between the trimmed V and J ends, which lost 2 bases and 5 bases, there was a span of 7 bases. CDR1 is ENHRY and CDR2 is SYGVKD in the germline V gene. CDR3 DNA sequence: TGTGCCATCAGTGAGGGAAATCGAAACACCATATATTTT. This codes for CAISEGNRNTIYF.

The CDR3 DNA is TGCGCCAGCAGCTTGTCTTCCTCGAACAATGAGCAGTTCTTC. This gives the protein CASSLSSSNNEQFF. V usage is TRBV5-1 and J usage is TRBJ2-1; D is unresolved. Germline CDR1 and CDR2: SGHRS and YFSETQ. V was shortened by 1 base and J by 5 bases, with 10 bases between the two germline ends. This CDR3 is built from 14 residues. Full variable domain (rest looked up from reference TRBV5-1 and TRBJ2-1): KAGVTQTPRYLIKTRGQQVTLSCSPISGHRSVSWYQQTPGQGLQFLFEYFSETQRNKGNFPGRFSGRQFSNSRSEMNVSTLELGDSALYLCASSLSSSNNEQFFGPGTRLTVL.

On this clone: A far bigger clonotype differs at one base, so this is likely a read error. The CDR3 sequence is CSVGAGREPYGQYF. DNA for the CDR3: TGCAGCGTGGGGGCTGGGCGGGAACCCTACGGGCAGTACTTC. The J gene is TRBJ2-7, the V gene TRBV29-1, with D perhaps matching TRBD1 or TRBD2 (6 bases each). CDR1 is SQVTM, CDR2 ANQGSEA, per germline. CDR3 length: 14 amino acids.

This clone was seen a single time. V is TRBV2 and J is TRBJ2-7; 7 bases match TRBD2. With 7 bases clipped from V and 2 bases from J, the junction kept 5 bases outside the gene matches. The CDR3 length is 13 residues. Germline values: CDR1 SNHLY, CDR2 FYNNEI. This CDR3 is CASKVAGPYEQYF. Here the CDR3 DNA reads TGTGCCAGCAAAGTAGCGGGTCCCTACGAGCAGTACTTC.